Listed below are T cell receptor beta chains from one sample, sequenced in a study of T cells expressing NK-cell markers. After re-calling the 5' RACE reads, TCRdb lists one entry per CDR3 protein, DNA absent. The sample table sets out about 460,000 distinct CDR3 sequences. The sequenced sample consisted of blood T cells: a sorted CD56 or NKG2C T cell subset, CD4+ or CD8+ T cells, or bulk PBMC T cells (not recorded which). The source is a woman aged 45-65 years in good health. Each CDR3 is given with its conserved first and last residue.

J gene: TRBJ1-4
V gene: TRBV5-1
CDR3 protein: CASSTGGRRDEKLFF

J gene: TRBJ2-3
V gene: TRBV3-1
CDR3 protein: CASSQGPSGSFSTDTQYF

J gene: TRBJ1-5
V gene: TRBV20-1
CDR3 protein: CSARDRRGTQPQHF

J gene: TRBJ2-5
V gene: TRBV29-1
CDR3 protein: CSVEEAGGRETQYF

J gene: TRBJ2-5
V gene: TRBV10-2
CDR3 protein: CASSDYDLTGTQYF

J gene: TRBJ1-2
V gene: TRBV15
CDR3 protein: CATSRDGGQGTLYGYTF

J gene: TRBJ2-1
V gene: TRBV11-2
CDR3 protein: CASSFGAGPTDEQFF

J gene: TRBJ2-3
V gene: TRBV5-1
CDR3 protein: CASSFPSPDTQYF

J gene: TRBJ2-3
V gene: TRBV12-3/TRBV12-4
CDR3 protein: CASSPSGGRSGGTDTQYF

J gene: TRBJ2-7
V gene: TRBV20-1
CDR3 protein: CSAVGEDVYEQYF

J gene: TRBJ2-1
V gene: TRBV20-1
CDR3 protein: CSASVGAREQFF

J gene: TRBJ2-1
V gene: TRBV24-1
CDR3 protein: CATSDHVLKQFF

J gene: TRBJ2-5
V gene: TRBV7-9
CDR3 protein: CASTSGAGAGETQYF

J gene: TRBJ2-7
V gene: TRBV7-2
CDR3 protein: CASRISNGAYEQYF

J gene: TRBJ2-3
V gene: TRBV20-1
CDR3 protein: CSASPLSRAGTDTQYF

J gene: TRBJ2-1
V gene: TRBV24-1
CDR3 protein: CATSEDGNSYNEQFF

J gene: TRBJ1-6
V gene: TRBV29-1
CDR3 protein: CSVAEGQGNSPLHF

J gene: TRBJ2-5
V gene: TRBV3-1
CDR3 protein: CASSQSTSGKETQYF

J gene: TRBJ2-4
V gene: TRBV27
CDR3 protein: CASRPARGAKNIQYF

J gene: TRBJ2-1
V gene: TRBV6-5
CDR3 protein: CASSQTSGSWYNEQFF

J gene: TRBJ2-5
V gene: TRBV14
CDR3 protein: CASRSQGAFETQYF

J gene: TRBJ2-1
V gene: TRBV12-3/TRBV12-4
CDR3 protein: CASSSLTHYDEQFF

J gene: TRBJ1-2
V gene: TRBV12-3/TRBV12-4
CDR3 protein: CASSLEGAGTF

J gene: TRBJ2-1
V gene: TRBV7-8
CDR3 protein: CASRPRGPFRTTHNEQFF

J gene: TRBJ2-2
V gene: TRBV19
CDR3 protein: CASTPRRRGFSGELFF

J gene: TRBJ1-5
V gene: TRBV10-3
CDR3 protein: CAIIHRGPNQPQHF

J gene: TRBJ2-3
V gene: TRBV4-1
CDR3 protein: CASSPTGTSGARTDTQYF

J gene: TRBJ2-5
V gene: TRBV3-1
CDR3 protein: CASSQTWGGRGETQYF

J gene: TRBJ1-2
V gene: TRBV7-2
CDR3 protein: CASSLEFVRHYGYTF

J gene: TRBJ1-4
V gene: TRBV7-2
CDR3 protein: CASSQTDEKLFF

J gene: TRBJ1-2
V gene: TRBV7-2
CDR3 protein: CASSFGGLYGYTF

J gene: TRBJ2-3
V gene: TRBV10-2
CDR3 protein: CASSTGGAASTDTQYF

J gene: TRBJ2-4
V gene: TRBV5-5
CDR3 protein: CASSLFGGRENIQYF

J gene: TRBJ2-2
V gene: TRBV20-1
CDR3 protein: CSARIAGANTGELFF

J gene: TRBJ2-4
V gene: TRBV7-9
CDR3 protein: CASGGGNIQYF

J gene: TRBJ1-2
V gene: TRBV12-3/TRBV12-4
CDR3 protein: CASREQGTYGYTF

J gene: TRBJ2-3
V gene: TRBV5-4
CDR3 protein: CASSPPPSAAPDTQYF

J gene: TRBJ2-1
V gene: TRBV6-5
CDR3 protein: CASTSSRGYNEQFF

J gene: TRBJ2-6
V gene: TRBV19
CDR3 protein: CASTSIRSGANVLTF

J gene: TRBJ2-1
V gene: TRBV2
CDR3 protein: CASSEADLLRGEQFF

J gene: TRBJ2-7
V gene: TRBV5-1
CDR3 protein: CASSLMTGANNEQYF

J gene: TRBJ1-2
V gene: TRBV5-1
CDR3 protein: CASSTKPAGEYGYTF

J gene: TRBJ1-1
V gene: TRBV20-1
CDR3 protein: CSARDQLRTEAFF

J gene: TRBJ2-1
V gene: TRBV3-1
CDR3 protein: CASSPGRLNEQFF

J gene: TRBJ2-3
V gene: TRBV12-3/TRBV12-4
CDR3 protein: CASIPRLAGMDTQYF

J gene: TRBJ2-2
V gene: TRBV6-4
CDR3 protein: CASSAPFRGTNTGELFF

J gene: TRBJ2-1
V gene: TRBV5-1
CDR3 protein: CASTLAGTGYNEQFF

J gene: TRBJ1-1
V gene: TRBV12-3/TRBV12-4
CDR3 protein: CASSPDRGLNTEAFF

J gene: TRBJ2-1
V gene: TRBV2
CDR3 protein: CASSVAGRHEQFF

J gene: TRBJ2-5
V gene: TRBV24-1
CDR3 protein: CATSEPRTGKETQYF

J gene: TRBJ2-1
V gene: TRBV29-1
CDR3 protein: CSVGPKGNEQFF

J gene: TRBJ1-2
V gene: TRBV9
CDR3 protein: CASMAGRASNYGYTF

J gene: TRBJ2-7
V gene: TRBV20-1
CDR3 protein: CSARDSGWQYF

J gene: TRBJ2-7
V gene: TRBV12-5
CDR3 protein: CASGFSETTYEQYF

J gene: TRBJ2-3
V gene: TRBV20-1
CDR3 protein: CSAETSGRVSTDTQYF

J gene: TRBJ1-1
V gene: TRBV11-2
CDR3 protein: CASSRRGEIAFF

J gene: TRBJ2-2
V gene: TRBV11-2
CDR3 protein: CASSPSRTGELFF

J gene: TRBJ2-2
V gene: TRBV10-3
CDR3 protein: CAIIKGLTGELFF

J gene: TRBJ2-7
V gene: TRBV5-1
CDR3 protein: CASSLVLGEYEQYF